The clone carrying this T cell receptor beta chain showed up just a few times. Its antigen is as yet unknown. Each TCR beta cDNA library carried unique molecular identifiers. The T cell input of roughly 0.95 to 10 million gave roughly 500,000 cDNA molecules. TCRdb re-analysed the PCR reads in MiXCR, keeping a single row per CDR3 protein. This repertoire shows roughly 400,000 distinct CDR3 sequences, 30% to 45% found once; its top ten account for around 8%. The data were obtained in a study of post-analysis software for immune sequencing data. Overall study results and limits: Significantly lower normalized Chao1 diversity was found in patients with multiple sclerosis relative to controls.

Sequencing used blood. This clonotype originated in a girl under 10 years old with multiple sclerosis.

The CDR3 DNA reads TGCAGTGCTAGAGGACTTAACAGCCGTAACTATGGCTACACCTTC. This translates into CSARGLNSRNYGYTF. The chain has TRBV20-1 and TRBJ1-2, with D uncertain. This CDR3 is built from 15 residues. Germline CDR1 reads DFQATT; CDR2 reads SNEGSKA (reference sequence). The germline V and J ends were trimmed by 1 base and 1 base, with 13 bases remaining between them.